The sequence of this T cell receptor (beta chain) was determined in a study of T cells after yellow fever vaccination. Researchers made TCR cDNA using 5'RACE template switching, and this step added a universal primer site and UMIs. MiXCR, run by TCRdb on the 5' RACE reads, gives a single entry per CDR3 protein. The repertoire consists of 110,000 to 150,000 distinct CDR3 sequences, with under 8% occurring once and the leading ten covering approximately 0.64%. CDR1 and CDR2 from the germline V gene are SGHKS and YYEKEE (reference sequence). The CDR3 spans 13 residues. V lost 3 bases and J lost 1, with 7 bases in between. Concerning this clonotype itself: Its specificity is unknown.

Study conclusions and caveats: Sorted repertoires could include abundant contaminating clonotypes from bulk cells. Weaker, the secondary response peaked sooner, at day 5 versus 15. A large majority of primary-vaccination clones showed up again after the booster (96% CD4, 85% to 90% CD8).

V and J are TRBV5-5 and TRBJ2-5, with D perhaps matching TRBD2 (5 bases). This clonotype originated in a young man who received the YFV17D yellow fever vaccine. Sequenced here: CD4+ T cells sorted from PBMCs, sampled 10 days after the yellow fever booster vaccination. The CDR3 here is CASSSGSQETQYF. The CDR3 coding sequence is TGTGCCAGCAGCTCTGGGAGCCAAGAGACCCAGTACTTC.